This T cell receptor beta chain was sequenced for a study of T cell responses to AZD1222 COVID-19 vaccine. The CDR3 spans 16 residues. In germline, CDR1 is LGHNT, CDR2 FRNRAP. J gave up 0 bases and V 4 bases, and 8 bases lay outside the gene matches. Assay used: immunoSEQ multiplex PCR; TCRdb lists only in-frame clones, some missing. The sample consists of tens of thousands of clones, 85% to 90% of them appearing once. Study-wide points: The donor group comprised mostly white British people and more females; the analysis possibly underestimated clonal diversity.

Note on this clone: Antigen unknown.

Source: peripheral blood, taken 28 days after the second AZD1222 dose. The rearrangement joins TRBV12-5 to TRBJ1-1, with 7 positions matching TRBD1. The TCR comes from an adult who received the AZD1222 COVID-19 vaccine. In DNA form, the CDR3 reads TGTGCTAGTGGTTCCCCGACAGGGAGGGTGAACACTGAAGCTTTCTTT. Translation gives CASGSPTGRVNTEAFF.